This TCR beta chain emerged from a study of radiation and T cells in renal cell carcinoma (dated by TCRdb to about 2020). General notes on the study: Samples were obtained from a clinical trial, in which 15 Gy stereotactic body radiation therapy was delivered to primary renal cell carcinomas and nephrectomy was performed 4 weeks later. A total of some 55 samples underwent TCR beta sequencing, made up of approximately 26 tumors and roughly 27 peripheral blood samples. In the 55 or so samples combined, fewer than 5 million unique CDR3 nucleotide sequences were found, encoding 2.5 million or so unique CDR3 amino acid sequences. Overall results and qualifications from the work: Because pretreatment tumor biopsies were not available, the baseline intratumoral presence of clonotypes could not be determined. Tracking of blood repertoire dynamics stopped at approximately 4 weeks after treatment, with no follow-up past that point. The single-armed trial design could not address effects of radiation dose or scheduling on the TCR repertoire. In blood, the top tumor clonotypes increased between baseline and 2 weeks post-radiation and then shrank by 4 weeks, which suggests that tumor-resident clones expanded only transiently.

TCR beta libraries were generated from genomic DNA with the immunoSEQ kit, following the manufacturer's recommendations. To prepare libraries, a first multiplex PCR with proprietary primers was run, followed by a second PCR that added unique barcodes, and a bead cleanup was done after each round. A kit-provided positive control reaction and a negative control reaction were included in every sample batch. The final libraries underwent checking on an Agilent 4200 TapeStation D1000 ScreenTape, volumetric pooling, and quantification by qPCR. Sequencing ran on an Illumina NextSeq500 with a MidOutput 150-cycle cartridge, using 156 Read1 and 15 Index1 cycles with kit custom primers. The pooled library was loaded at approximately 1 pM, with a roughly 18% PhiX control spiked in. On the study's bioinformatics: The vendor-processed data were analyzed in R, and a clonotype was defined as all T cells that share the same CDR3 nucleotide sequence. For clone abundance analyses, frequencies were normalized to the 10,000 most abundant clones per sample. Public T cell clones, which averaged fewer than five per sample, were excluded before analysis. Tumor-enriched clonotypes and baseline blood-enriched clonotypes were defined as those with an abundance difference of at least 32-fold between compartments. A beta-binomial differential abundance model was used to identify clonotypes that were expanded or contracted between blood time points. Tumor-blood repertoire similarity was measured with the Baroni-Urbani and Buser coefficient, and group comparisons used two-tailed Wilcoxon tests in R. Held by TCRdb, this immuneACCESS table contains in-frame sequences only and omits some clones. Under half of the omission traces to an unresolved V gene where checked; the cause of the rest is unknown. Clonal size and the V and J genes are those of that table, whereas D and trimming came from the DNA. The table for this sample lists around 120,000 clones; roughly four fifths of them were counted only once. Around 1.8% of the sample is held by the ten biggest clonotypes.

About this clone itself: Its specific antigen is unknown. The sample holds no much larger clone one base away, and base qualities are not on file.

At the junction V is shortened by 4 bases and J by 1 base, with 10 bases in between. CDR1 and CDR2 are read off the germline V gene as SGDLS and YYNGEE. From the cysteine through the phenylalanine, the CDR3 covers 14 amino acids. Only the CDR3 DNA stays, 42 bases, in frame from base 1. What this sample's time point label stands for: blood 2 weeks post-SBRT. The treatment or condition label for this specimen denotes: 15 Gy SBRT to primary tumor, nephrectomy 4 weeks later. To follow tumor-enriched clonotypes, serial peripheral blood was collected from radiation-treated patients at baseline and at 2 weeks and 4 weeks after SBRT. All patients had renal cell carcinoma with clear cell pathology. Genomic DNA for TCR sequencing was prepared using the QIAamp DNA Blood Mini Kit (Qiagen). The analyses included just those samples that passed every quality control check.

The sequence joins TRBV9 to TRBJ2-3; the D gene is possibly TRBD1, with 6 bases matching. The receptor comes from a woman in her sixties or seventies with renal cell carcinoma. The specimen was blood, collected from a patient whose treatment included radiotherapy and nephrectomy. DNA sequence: TGTGCCAGCAGCTCGGGACATCGCACAGATACGCAGTATTTT. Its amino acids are CASSSGHRTDTQYF.